The T cell receptor (beta chain) described here comes from a study of cytomegalovirus exposure and HLA in healthy donors. Study outcomes and limitations: While the bulk of TCR sequences proved rare, some public TCRs turned up in many donors.

The V gene lost 0 bases and the J gene lost 2 bases, with 10 bases spanning the gap. The V gene's germline CDR1 is SGDLS and CDR2 YYNGEE. This CDR3 comprises 15 residues. The primer mix had 60 Vbeta and 13 Jbeta primers. Repertoires were generated with immunoSEQ multiplex PCR, while TCRdb's copy carries only in-frame clones and drops some. The sample includes over 150,000 clones, approximately 80% seen only once; the top ten take roughly 2.8%. These donors, healthy bone marrow donors, were studied. With respect to this clone: The antigen is unknown.

V usage is TRBV9 and J usage is TRBJ2-3, with TRBD2 as a possible D gene (7 bases). Sequenced input: PBMCs. The clonotype originates from a middle-aged woman in good health and CMV-seropositive. For the CDR3, the DNA is TGTGCCAGCAGCGTAGGCGGGGGCATCACAGATACGCAGTATTTT. This encodes CASSVGGGITDTQYF.